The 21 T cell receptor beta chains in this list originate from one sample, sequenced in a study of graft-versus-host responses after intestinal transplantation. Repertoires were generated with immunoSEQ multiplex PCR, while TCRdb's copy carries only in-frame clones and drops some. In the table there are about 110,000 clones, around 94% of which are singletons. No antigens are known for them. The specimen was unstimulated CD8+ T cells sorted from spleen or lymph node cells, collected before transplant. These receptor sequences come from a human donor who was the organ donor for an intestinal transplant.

CDR3 bases: TGTGCCAGCAGCTCCCGGCCGATTTCAGCCCCCCTTTACGGCTACACCTTC. Encoded protein: CASSSRPISAPLYGYTF. V gene TRBV7-9 combines with J gene TRBJ1-2; D is ambiguous. The V end lost 4 bases, the J end lost 8 bases, and 26 bases lay between the germline ends. Germline CDR1 and CDR2: SEHNR and FQNEAQ (reference sequence). CDR3 length: 17 residues. Together with reference TRBV7-9 and TRBJ1-2, the CDR3 gives the full variable domain: DTGVSQNPRHKITKRGQNVTFRCDPISEHNRLYWYRQTLGQGPEFLTYFQNEAQLEKSRLLSDRFSAERPKGSFSTLEIQRTEQGDSAMYLCASSSRPISAPLYGYTFGSGTRLTVV.

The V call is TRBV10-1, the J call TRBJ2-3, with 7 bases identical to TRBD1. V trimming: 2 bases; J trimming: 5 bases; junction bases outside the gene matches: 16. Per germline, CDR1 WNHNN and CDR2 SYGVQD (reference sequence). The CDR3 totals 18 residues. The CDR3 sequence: CASSERDSPPCWGDTQYF. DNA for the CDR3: TGCGCCAGCAGTGAGAGGGACAGCCCGCCTTGTTGGGGAGATACGCAGTATTTT.

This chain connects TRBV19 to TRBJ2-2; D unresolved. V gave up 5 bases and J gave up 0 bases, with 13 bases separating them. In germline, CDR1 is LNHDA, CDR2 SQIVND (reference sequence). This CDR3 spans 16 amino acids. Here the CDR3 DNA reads TGTGCCAGTAGTGACCGGGCGCGGTCGAACACCGGGGAGCTGTTTTTT. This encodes CASSDRARSNTGELFF.

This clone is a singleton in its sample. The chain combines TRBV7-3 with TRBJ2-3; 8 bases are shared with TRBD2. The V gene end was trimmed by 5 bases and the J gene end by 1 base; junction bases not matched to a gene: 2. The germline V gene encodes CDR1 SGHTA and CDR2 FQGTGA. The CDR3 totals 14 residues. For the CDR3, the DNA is TGTGCCAGCAGCGCGACTAGCGGCACAGATACGCAGTATTTT. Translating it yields CASSATSGTDTQYF.

CDR3 amino acids: CASSLTLAREQFF. As DNA, the CDR3 is TGTGCCAGCAGCTTAACCCTAGCTCGCGAGCAGTTCTTC. The chain employs TRBV7-8 and TRBJ2-1, with D tentatively TRBD2 (5 bases). Germline CDR1 reads SGHVS; CDR2 reads FQNEAQ. The CDR3 runs 13 residues. Trimming left V 2 bases short and J 10 bases short, with 12 bases between.

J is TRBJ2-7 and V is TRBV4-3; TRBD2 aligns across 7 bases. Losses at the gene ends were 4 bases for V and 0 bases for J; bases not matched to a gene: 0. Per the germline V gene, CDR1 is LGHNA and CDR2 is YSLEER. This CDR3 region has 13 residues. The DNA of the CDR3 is TGCGCCAGCAGCCCTAGCGGCTCCTACGAGCAGTACTTC. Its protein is CASSPSGSYEQYF.

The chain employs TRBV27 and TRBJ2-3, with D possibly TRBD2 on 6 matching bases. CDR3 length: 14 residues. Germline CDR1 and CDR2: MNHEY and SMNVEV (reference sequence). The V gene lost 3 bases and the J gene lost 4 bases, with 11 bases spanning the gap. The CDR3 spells CASSFDGSPDTQYF. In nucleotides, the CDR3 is TGTGCCAGCAGTTTTGACGGGAGCCCAGATACGCAGTATTTT.

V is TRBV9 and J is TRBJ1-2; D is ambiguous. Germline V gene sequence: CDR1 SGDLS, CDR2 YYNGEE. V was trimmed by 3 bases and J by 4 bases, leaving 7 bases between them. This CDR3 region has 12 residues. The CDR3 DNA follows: TGTGCCAGCAGCGGGACTGGCTATGGCTACACCTTC. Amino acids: CASSGTGYGYTF.

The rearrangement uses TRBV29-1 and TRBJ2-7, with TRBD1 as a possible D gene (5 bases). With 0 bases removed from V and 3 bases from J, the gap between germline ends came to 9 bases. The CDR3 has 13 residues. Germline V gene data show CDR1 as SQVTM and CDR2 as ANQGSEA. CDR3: CSVEDTQGYEQYF. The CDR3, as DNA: TGCAGCGTTGAAGATACCCAGGGCTACGAGCAGTACTTC.

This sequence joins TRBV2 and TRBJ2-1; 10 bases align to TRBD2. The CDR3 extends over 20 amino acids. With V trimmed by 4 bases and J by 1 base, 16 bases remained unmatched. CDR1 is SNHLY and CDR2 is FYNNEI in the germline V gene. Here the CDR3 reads CASSVPLTAGGPQSYNEQFF. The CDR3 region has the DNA TGTGCCAGCAGTGTTCCCCTGACAGCGGGAGGGCCGCAGTCCTACAATGAGCAGTTCTTC.

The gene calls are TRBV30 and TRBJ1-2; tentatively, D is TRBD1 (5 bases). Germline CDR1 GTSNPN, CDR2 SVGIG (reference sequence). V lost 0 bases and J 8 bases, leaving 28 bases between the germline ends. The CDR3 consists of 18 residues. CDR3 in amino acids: CAWSVPLRHRQATNGYTF. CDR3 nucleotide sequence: TGTGCCTGGAGTGTACCTTTGAGGCACAGGCAGGCTACCAACGGCTACACCTTC.

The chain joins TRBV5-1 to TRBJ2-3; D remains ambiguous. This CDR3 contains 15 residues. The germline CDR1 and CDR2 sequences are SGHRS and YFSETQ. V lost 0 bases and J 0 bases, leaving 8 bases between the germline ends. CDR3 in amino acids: CASSLVQVSTDTQYF. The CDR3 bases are TGCGCCAGCAGCTTGGTTCAGGTCAGCACAGATACGCAGTATTTT.

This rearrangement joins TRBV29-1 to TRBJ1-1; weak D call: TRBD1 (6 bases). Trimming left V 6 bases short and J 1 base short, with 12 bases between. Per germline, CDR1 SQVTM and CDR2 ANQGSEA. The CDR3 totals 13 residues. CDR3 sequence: CSVVGQTNTEAFF. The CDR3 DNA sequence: TGCAGCGTGGTTGGACAGACGAACACTGAAGCTTTCTTT.

CDR3 sequence (DNA): TGTGCCAGCAGCCAAGAAACGGTGTTCCGCCACTCCCCCCCCTACGAGCAGTACTTC. This translates into CASSQETVFRHSPPYEQYF. V and J are TRBV14 and TRBJ2-7; D is uncertain. The CDR3 runs 19 residues. In germline, CDR1 is SGHDN, CDR2 FVKESK. With 0 bases removed from V and 2 bases from J, the gap between germline ends came to 23 bases.

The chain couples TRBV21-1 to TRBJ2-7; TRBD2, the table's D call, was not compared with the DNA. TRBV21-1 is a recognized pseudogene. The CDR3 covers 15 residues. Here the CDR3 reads CASSKKSQTPYEQYF. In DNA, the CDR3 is TGTGCCAGCAGCAAAAAAAGCCAAACTCCCTACGAGCAGTACTTC.

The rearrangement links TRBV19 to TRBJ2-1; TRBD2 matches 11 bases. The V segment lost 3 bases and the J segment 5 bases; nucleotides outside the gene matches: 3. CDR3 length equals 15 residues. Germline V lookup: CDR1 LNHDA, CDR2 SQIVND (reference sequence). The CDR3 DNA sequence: TGTGCCAGTAGTATTGGGACTAGCGGAAACAATGAGCAGTTCTTC. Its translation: CASSIGTSGNNEQFF. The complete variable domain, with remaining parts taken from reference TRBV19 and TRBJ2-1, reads DGGITQSPKYLFRKEGQNVTLSCEQNLNHDAMYWYRQDPGQGLRLIYYSQIVNDFQKGDIAEGYSVSREKKESFPLTVTSAQKNPTAFYLCASSIGTSGNNEQFFGPGTRLTVL.

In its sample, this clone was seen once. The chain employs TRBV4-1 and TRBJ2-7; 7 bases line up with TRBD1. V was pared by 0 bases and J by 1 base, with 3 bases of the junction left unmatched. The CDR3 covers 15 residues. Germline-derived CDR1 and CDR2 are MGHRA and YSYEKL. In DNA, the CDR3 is TGCGCCAGCAGCCAAGACCCGGGACAGTCCTACGAGCAGTACTTC. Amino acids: CASSQDPGQSYEQYF.

The CDR3 protein is CASSPRRSRGGNTIYF. Written as DNA, the CDR3 is TGTGCCAGCAGCCCGCGGAGGAGCAGGGGTGGAAACACCATATATTTT. The chain combines TRBV11-2 with TRBJ1-3, with TRBD1 as a possible D gene (6 bases). From germline, CDR1 is SGHAT and CDR2 FQNNGV. This CDR3 contains 16 residues. The ends were cut back, 5 bases at V and 3 bases at J, with 17 bases in the middle.

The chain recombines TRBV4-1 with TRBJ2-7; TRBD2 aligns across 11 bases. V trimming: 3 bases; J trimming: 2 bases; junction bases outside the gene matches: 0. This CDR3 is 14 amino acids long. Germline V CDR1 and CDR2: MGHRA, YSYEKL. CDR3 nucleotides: TGCGCCAGCAGCCAGACTAGCGGGGCCTACGAGCAGTACTTC. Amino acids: CASSQTSGAYEQYF.

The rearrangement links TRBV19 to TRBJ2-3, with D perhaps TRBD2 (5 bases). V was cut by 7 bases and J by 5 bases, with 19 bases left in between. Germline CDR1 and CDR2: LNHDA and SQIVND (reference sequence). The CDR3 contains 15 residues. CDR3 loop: CASTGVGPRIDTQYF. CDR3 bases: TGTGCCAGTACCGGGGTGGGCCCTAGGATAGATACGCAGTATTTT. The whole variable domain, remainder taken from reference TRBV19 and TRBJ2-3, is DGGITQSPKYLFRKEGQNVTLSCEQNLNHDAMYWYRQDPGQGLRLIYYSQIVNDFQKGDIAEGYSVSREKKESFPLTVTSAQKNPTAFYLCASTGVGPRIDTQYFGPGTRLTVL.

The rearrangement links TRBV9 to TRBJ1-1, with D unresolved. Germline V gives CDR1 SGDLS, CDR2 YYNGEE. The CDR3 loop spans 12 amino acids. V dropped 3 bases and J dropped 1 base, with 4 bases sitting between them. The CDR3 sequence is CASSATNTEAFF. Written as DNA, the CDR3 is TGTGCCAGCAGCGCGACGAACACTGAAGCTTTCTTT.